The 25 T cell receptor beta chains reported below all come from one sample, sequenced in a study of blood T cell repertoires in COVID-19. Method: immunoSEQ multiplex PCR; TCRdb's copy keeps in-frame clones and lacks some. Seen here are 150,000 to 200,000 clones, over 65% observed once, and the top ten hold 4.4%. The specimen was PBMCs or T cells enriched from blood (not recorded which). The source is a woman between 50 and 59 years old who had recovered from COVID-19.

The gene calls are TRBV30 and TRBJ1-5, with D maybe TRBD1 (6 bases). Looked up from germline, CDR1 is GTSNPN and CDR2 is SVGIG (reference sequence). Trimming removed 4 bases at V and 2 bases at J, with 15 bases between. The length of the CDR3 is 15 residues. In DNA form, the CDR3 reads TGTGCCTGGACTCGAAAGGGGGGGGGCAATCAGCCCCAGCATTTT. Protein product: CAWTRKGGGNQPQHF.

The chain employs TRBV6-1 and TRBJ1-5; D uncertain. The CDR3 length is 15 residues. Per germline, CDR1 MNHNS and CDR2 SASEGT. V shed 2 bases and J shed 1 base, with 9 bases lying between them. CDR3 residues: CASSELRGSNQPQHF. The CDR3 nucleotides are TGTGCCAGCAGTGAACTTCGAGGGAGCAATCAGCCCCAGCATTTT.

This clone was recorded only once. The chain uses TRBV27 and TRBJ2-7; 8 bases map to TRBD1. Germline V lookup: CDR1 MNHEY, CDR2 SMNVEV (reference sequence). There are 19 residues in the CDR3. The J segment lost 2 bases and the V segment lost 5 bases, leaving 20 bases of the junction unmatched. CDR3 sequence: CASSMGTGTSAGDAYEQYV. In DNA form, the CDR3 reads TGTGCCAGCAGTATGGGGACAGGTACAAGCGCAGGGGACGCCTACGAGCAGTACGTC.

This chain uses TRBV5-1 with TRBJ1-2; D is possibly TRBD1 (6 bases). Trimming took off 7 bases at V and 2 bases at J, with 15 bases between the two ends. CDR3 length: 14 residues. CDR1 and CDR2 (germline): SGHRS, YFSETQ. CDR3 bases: TGCGCCAGCCGAACCTACAGGGCCAACTATGGCTACACCTTC. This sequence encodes CASRTYRANYGYTF.

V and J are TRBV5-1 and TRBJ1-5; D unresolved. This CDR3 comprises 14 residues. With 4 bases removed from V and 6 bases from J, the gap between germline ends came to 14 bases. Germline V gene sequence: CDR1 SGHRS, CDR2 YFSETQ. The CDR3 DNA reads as TGCGCCAGCAGCCCCGGGCAGGAGGGTCAGCCCCAGCATTTT. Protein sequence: CASSPGQEGQPQHF.

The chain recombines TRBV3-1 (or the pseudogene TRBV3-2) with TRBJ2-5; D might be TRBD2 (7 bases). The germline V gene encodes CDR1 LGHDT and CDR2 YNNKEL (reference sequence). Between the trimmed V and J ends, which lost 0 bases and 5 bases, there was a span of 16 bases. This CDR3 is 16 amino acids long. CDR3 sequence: CASSQDELGGLETQYF. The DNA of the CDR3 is TGTGCCAGCAGCCAAGATGAGCTGGGGGGGCTGGAGACCCAGTACTTC.

The CDR3 DNA follows: TGTGCCAGCATGGACAGGGGAGTTCTGCCCCAGCATTTT. Its protein product is CASMDRGVLPQHF. The chain combines TRBV2 with TRBJ1-5; TRBD1 matches at 9 bases. Looked up from germline, CDR1 is SNHLY and CDR2 is FYNNEI. The CDR3 is made up of 13 amino acids. The V gene end was trimmed by 7 bases and the J gene end by 9 bases; junction bases not matched to a gene: 7.

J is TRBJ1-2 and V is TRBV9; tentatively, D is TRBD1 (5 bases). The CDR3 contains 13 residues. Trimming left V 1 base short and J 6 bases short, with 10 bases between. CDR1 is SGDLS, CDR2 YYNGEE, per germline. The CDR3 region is CASSVSTVDGYTF. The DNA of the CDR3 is TGTGCCAGCAGCGTATCGACAGTAGATGGCTACACCTTC.

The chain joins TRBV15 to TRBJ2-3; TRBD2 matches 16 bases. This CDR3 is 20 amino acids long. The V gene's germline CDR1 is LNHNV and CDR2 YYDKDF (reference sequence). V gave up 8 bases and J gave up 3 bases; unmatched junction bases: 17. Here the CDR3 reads CATRPGTSGGAAWGTDTQYF. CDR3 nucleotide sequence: TGTGCCACCCGGCCCGGGACTAGCGGGGGGGCGGCTTGGGGGACAGATACGCAGTATTTT.

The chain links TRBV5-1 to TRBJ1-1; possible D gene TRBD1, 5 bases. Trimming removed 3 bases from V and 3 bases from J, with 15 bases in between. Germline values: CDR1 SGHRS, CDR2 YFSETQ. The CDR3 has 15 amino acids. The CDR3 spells CASSWRGGRDTEAFF. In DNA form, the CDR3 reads TGCGCCAGCAGCTGGAGGGGAGGGCGCGACACTGAAGCTTTCTTT.

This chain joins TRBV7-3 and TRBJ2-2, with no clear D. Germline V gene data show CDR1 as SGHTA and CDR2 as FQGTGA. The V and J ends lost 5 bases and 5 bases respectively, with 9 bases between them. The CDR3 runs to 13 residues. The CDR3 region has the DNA TGTGCCAGCAGCCTTAAATTAACCGGGGAGCTGTTTTTT. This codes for CASSLKLTGELFF.

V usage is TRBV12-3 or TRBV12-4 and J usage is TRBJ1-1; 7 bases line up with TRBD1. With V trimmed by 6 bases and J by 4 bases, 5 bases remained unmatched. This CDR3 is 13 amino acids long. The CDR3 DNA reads TGTGCCAGCAGCCCCGCAGGGGGCACTGAAGCTTTCTTT. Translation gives CASSPAGGTEAFF.

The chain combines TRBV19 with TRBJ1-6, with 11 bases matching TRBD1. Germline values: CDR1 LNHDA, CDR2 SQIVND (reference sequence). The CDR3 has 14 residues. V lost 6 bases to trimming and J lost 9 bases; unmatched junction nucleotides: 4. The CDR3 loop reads CASREDRGLSPLHF. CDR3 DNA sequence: TGTGCCAGTAGGGAGGACAGGGGGCTTTCACCCCTCCACTTT.

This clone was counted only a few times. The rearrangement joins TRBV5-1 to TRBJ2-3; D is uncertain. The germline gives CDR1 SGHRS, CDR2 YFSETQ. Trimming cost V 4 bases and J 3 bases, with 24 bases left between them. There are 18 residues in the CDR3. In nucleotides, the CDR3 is TGCGCCAGCAGCATTAAGCTTTCCTCTGGTATACTAACAGATACGCAGTATTTT. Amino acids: CASSIKLSSGILTDTQYF.

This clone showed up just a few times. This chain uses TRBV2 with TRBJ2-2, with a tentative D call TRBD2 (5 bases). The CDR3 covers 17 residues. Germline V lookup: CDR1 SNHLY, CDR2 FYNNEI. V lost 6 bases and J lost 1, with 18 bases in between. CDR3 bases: TGTGCCAGCAGGGGGAGAATATATCTACAGAACACCGGGGAGCTGTTTTTT. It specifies CASRGRIYLQNTGELFF.

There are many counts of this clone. This CDR3 reads CASSPFREALEQFF. The DNA of the CDR3 is TGTGCCAGCAGCCCCTTCAGGGAGGCCTTGGAGCAGTTCTTC. The chain couples TRBV3-1 (or the pseudogene TRBV3-2) to TRBJ2-1; TRBD2 might be the D (6 bases). Trimming pared 4 bases from V and 10 bases from J, leaving 17 bases between. CDR1 LGHDT and CDR2 YNNKEL come from the germline V gene (reference sequence). The CDR3 spans 14 residues.

The CDR3 sequence: CASSPGLTQYF. The CDR3 DNA sequence: TGTGCCAGCAGCCCTGGCCTTACCCAGTACTTC. The chain is built from TRBV7-6 and TRBJ2-5; D unresolved. CDR1 is SGHVS and CDR2 is FNYEAQ in the germline V gene. V was pared by 5 bases and J by 8 bases, with 9 bases between. The CDR3 sequence is 11 residues long.

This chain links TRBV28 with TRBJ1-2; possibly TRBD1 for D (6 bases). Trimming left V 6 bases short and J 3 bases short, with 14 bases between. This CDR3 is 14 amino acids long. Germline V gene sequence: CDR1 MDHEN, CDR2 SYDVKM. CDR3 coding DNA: TGTGCCAGCAGCATTCCCCAGGGGTACTATGGCTACACCTTC. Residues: CASSIPQGYYGYTF.

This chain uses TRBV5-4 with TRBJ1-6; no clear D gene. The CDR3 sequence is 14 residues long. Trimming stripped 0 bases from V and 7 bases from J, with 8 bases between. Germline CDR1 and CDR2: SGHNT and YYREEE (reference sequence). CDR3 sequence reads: CASSLGQSNSPLHF. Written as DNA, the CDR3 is TGTGCCAGCAGCTTGGGGCAGTCCAATTCACCCCTCCACTTT.

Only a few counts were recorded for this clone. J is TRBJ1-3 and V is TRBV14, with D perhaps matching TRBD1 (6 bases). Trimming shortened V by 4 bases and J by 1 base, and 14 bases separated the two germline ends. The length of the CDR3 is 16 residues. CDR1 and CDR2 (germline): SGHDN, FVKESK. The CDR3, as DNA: TGTGCCAGCAGCCGCCAGGGGTACTTGTCTGGAAACACCATATATTTT. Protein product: CASSRQGYLSGNTIYF. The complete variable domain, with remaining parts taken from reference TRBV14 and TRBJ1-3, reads EAGVTQFPSHSVIEKGQTVTLRCDPISGHDNLYWYRRVMGKEIKFLLHFVKESKQDESGMPNNRFLAERTGGTYSTLKVQPAELEDSGVYFCASSRQGYLSGNTIYFGEGSWLTVV.

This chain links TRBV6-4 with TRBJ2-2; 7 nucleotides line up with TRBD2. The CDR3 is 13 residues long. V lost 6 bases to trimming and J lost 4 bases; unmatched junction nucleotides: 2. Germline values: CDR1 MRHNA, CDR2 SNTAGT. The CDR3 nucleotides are TGTGCCAGCAGAGCGGGAATCACCGGGGAGCTGTTTTTT. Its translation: CASRAGITGELFF.

The DNA of the CDR3 is TGCAGCGTTGCTCAGCCAGGCGGGAACTATGGCTACACCTTC. It translates to CSVAQPGGNYGYTF. This chain links TRBV29-1 with TRBJ1-2; D is unclear. Trimming removed 4 bases at V and 2 bases at J, with 14 bases between. The length of the CDR3 is 14 residues. Germline V CDR1 and CDR2: SQVTM, ANQGSEA.

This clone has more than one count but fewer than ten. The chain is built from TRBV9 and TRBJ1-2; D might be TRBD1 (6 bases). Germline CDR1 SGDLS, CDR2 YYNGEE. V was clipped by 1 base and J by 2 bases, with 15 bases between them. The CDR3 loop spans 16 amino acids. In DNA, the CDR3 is TGTGCCAGCAGCGTATCAACAGGGCCCTGGAACTATGGCTACACCTTC. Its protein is CASSVSTGPWNYGYTF.

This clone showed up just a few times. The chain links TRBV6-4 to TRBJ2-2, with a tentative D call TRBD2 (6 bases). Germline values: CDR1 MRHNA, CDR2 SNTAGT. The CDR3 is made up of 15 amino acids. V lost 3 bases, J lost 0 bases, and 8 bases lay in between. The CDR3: CASSETSTNTGELFF. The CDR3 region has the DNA TGTGCCAGCAGTGAAACTAGCACGAACACCGGGGAGCTGTTTTTT.

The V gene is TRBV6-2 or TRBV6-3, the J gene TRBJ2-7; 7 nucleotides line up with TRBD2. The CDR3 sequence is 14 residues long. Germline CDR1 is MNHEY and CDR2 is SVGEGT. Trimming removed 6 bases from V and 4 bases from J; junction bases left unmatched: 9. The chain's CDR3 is CASSRSGVGYEQYV. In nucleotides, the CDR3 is TGTGCCAGCAGCCGGAGCGGGGTCGGGTACGAGCAGTACGTC.